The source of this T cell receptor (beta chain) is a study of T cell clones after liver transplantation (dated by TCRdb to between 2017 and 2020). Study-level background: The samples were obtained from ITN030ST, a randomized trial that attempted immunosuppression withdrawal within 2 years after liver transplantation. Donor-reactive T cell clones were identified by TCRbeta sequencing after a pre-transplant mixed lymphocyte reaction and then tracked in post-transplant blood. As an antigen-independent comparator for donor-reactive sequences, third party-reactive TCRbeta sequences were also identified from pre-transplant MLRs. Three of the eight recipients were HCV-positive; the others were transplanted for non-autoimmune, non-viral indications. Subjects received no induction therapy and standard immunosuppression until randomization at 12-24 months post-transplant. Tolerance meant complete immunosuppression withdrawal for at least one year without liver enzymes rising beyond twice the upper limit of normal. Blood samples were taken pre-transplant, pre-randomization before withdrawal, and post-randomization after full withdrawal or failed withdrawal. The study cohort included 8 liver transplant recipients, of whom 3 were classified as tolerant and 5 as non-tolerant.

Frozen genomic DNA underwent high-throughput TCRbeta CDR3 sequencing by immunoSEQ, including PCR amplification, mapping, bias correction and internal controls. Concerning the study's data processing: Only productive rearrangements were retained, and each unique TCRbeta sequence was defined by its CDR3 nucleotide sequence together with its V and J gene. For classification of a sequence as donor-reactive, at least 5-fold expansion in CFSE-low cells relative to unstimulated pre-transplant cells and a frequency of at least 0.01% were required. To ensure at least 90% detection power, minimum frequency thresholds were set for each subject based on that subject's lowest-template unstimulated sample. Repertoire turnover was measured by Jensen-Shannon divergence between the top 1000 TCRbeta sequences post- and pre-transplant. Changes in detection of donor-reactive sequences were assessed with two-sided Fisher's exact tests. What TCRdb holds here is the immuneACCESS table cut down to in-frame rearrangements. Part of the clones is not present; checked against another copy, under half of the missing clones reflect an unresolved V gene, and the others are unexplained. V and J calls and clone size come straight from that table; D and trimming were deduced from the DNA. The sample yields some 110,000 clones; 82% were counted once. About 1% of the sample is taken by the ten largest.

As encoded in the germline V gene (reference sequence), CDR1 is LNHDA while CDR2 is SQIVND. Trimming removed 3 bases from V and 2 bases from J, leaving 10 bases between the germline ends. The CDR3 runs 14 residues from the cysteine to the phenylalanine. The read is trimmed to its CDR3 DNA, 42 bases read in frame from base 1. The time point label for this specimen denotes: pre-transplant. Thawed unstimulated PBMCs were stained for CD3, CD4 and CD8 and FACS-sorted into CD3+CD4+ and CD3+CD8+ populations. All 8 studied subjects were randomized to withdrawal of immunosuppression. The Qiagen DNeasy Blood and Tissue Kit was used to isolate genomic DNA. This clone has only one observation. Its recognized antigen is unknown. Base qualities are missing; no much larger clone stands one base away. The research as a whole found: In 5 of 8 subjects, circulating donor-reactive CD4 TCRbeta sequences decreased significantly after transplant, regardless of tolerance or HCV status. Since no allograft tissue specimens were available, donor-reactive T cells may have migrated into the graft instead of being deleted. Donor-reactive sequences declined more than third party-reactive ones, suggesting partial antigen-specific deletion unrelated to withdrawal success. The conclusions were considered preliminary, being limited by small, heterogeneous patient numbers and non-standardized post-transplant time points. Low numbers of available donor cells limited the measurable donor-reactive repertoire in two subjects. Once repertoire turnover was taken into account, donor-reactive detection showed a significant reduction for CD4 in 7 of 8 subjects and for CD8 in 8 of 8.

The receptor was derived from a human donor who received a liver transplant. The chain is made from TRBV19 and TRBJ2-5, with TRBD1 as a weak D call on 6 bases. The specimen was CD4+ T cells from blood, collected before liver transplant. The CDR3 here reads CASSITGRQETQYF. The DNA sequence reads TGTGCCAGTAGTATCACAGGGCGGCAAGAGACCCAGTACTTC.